These 17 T cell receptor beta chains came from one sample sequenced in a study of T-cell reconstitution after alpha-beta-depleted transplantation in children. Unique molecular identifiers were incorporated when the TCRbeta library was constructed. From the PCR reads, TCRdb called clonotypes with MiXCR, one entry per CDR3 protein. Of 150,000 to 200,000 distinct CDR3 sequences in the sample, 5.5% to 7% were seen once. Sequencing was performed on PBMCs, taken before TCRalphabeta/CD19-depleted stem cell transplant. These receptor sequences come from a girl under three years old with combined immunodeficiency, due to receive a stem cell transplant.

This clonotype was recorded at least ten times. The CDR3 bases are TGTGCCAGCAGCACAGGGGTCGCATGGGAACTCAGCTCCTACAATGAGCAGTTCTTC. This sequence encodes CASSTGVAWELSSYNEQFF. The chain has TRBV2 and TRBJ2-1; TRBD1 matches 7 bases. With 6 bases clipped from V and 0 bases from J, the junction kept 17 bases outside the gene matches. The length of the CDR3 is 19 residues. Germline lookup yields CDR1 SNHLY and CDR2 FYNNEI. The full variable domain, with the rest looked up from reference TRBV2 and TRBJ2-1, is EPEVTQTPSHQVTQMGQEVILRCVPISNHLYFYWYRQILGQKVEFLVSFYNNEISEKSEIFDDQFSVERPDGSNFTLKIRSTKLEDSAMYFCASSTGVAWELSSYNEQFFGPGTRLTVL.

This clonotype was detected many times. The chain carries TRBV28 and TRBJ2-3; a possible D gene is TRBD1 (5 bases). Trimming removed 1 base at V and 3 bases at J, with 8 bases between. Germline V CDR1 and CDR2: MDHEN, SYDVKM. The CDR3 runs to 14 residues. The CDR3 spells CASSLYPGTDTQYF. CDR3 coding DNA: TGTGCCAGCAGTTTATACCCAGGGACAGATACGCAGTATTTT.

This clonotype was seen repeatedly, ten times or more. The chain has TRBV12-3 or TRBV12-4 and TRBJ2-1, with 13 positions matching TRBD2. Trimming cost V 6 bases and J 1 base; bases outside gene matches: 6. The CDR3 covers 17 residues. The CDR3 DNA reads TGTGCCAGCAGCCCGGGACTAGCGGGACCTTCCTACAATGAGCAGTTCTTC. This codes for CASSPGLAGPSYNEQFF.

This clonotype was seen repeatedly, ten times or more. CDR3 sequence: CASSYGRDNTEAFF. In DNA form, the CDR3 reads TGTGCCAGCAGTTACGGGAGGGATAACACTGAAGCTTTCTTT. The rearrangement uses TRBV6-5 and TRBJ1-1; D gene unclear. The CDR3 sequence is 14 residues long. Germline V CDR1 and CDR2: MNHEY, SVGAGI. V was pared by 2 bases and J by 2 bases, with 9 bases between.

This clonotype was counted many times. The chain combines TRBV12-3 or TRBV12-4 with TRBJ2-1, with 13 positions matching TRBD2. J was trimmed by 4 bases and V by 9 bases; bases with no gene match: 3. The CDR3 consists of 14 residues. The CDR3 is CASGTSGVYNEQFF. The CDR3 DNA is TGTGCCAGTGGGACTAGCGGGGTTTACAATGAGCAGTTCTTC.

This clonotype was counted at least ten times. The chain carries TRBV20-1 and TRBJ2-5, with 7 bases lining up with TRBD2. The CDR3 has 17 amino acids. Germline CDR1 is DFQATT and CDR2 is SNEGSKA (reference sequence). Germline trimming cut 3 bases from V and 3 bases from J; bases unmatched to any gene: 16. The CDR3 loop is CSARPRPSGGDEETQYF. CDR3 nucleotide sequence: TGCAGTGCTAGGCCCCGCCCTAGCGGAGGGGACGAAGAGACCCAGTACTTC.

The chain recombines TRBV4-2 with TRBJ1-4; D perhaps matches TRBD1 (5 bases). The germline CDR1 and CDR2 sequences are LGHNA and YNFKEQ. The CDR3 loop spans 14 amino acids. Trimming removed 9 bases from V and 5 bases from J, with 16 bases in between. In DNA form, the CDR3 reads TGTGCCAGGGGCCCGGGGCAGATAAATGAAAAACTGTTTTTT. Residues: CARGPGQINEKLFF.

This clonotype appeared many times. This rearrangement joins TRBV20-1 to TRBJ2-2; a weak D match, TRBD2 (5 bases). CDR1 is DFQATT and CDR2 is SNEGSKA in the germline V gene (reference sequence). V lost 5 bases and J lost 3, with 16 bases in between. This CDR3 comprises 15 residues. The CDR3 coding sequence is TGCAGTGCTGACCCAACGTTGGAGGACACCGGGGAGCTGTTTTTT. Translation: CSADPTLEDTGELFF.

This clonotype was picked up many times. This chain links TRBV7-9 with TRBJ2-3; 7 nucleotides align to TRBD2. V dropped 5 bases and J dropped 3; count of bases not matched to a gene: 14. There are 17 residues in the CDR3. CDR1 and CDR2 from the germline V gene are SEHNR and FQNEAQ (reference sequence). Here the CDR3 DNA reads TGTGCCAGCAGCCCGATCCTTGGTGGCGGGGGAACAGATACGCAGTATTTT. Protein sequence: CASSPILGGGGTDTQYF.

This clonotype was counted at least ten times. This rearrangement joins TRBV6-5 to TRBJ1-1; D remains ambiguous. CDR1 and CDR2 from the germline V gene are MNHEY and SVGAGI. The V and J ends lost 6 bases and 0 bases respectively, with 11 bases between them. The CDR3 covers 14 residues. CDR3 nucleotide sequence: TGTGCCAGCAGCTTTCGGGAACTGAACACTGAAGCTTTCTTT. This codes for CASSFRELNTEAFF.

This clonotype was seen repeatedly, ten times or more. The chain joins TRBV21-1 to TRBJ2-2; the D call in the table, TRBD1, was not verified against the DNA. TRBV21-1 is marked as a pseudogene. The CDR3 runs to 17 residues. This chain's CDR3 is CASSKGPSKGGTGELFF. The CDR3 nucleotides are TGTGCCAGCAGCAAAGGGCCTAGCAAAGGGGGTACCGGGGAGCTGTTTTTT.

The table lists this clonotype with many counts. This chain joins TRBV29-1 and TRBJ1-5, with D unclear. V lost 7 bases and J lost 6, with 19 bases in between. Germline lookup yields CDR1 SQVTM and CDR2 ANQGSEA. This CDR3 has 14 residues. CDR3 nucleotide sequence: TGCAGCGCTCGAGGGTCCGGGATTAGTCAGCCCCAGCATTTT. Amino acid sequence: CSARGSGISQPQHF.

This clonotype was seen ten or more times. The chain joins TRBV21-1 to TRBJ1-4; TRBD1 is the table's D call and was not checked against the DNA. TRBV21-1 represents a pseudogene. The CDR3 contains 19 residues. The CDR3 bases are TGTGCCAGCAGCAAAGAGACCGGGACAGGGGCCCTACCTAATGAAAAACTGTTTTTT. Protein product: CASSKETGTGALPNEKLFF.

This clonotype was detected only a few times. Since the CDR3 does not end with the conserved phenylalanine or tryptophan, this likely comes from a read error. The gene calls are TRBV7-2 and TRBJ1-2, with D hard to call. CDR3 size: 14 residues. V was cut by 5 bases and J by 4 bases, with 14 bases left in between. Germline assignment: CDR1 SGHTA and CDR2 FQGNSA. CDR3 sequence: CASSDPPVSYGYTL. The DNA for the CDR3 is TGTGCCAGCAGCGACCCCCCGGTCTCCTATGGCTACACCCTC.

This clonotype occurred many times. This rearrangement joins TRBV10-3 to TRBJ2-7; D possibly corresponds to TRBD2 (7 bases). V gave up 3 bases and J gave up 5 bases, with 14 bases separating them. The CDR3 totals 14 residues. CDR1 is ENHRY, CDR2 SYGVKD, per germline. The CDR3 DNA sequence: TGTGCCATCAGTGAAAGGGGGGGGGCCGACGAGCAGTACTTC. Its protein is CAISERGGADEQYF.

This clonotype has ten or more counts. The rearrangement joins TRBV6-1 to TRBJ2-7; possibly TRBD2 for D (8 bases). Germline V lookup: CDR1 MNHNS, CDR2 SASEGT. V was shortened by 5 bases and J by 5 bases, with 25 bases between the two germline ends. The CDR3 covers 17 residues. The CDR3 coding sequence is TGTGCCAGCAGTCCTAACCCCTCGGGAGGGGGCCGTGACGAGCAGTACTTC. Residues: CASSPNPSGGGRDEQYF.

This clonotype was seen ten or more times. The V and J genes are TRBV7-9 and TRBJ1-1, with a possible D match to TRBD1 (5 bases). The CDR3 has 14 amino acids. The germline CDR1 and CDR2 sequences are SEHNR and FQNEAQ (reference sequence). V was trimmed by 2 bases and J by 5 bases, leaving 12 bases between them. The CDR3 coding sequence is TGTGCCAGCAGCTTAAACCAGGGACGGACTGAAGCTTTCTTT. The encoded protein is CASSLNQGRTEAFF.